This T cell receptor beta chain was sequenced for a study of regulatory T cells in long-lasting Graves disease. Points from the study as a whole: Persistent Graves' patients possessed reduced TCR diversity relative to recently diagnosed ones.

Trimming at V came to 3 bases and at J to 2 bases, leaving 5 bases not matched to a gene. This CDR3 is 16 amino acids long. Germline CDR1 is SGDLS and CDR2 is YYNGEE. For TCR beta, libraries came from iRepertoire HTBI primers and Arm-PCR of CDR3 regions. TCRdb re-derived calls from the multiplex PCR reads in MiXCR, one entry per CDR3 protein. The sample includes roughly 400,000 distinct CDR3 sequences, less than 20% seen only once; the top ten take approximately 22%. As for time point: newly diagnosed GD, antithyroid drugs for less than 3 months. The TCR library used RNA extracted from PBMCs. Around 8.2 milliliters of peripheral blood were drawn into EDTA tubes. On this clonotype: No antigen is known for it.

In addition, the sample was reused for a study of T cells in Graves' hyperthyroidism and ophthalmopathy. That paper notes: Patients aged 18 to 65 had newly diagnosed hyperthyroidism lasting under 2 months.

This TCR came from a young woman with Graves disease. The gene calls are TRBV9 and TRBJ2-1; TRBD2 aligns across 10 bases. The sequencing here drew on peripheral blood mononuclear cells (PBMCs), taken at new diagnosis, from a patient treated with antithyroid drugs. DNA of the CDR3: TGTGCCAGCAGCGCCACTAGCGGGACAACCTACAATGAGCAGTTCTTC. Protein sequence: CASSATSGTTYNEQFF.